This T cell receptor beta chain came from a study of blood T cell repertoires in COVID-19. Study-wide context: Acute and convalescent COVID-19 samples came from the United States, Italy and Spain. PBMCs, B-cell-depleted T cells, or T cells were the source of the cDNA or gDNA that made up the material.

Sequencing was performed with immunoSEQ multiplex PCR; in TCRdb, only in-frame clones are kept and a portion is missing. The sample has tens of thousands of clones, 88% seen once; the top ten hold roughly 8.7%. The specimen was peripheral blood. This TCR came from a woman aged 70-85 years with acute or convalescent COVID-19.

CDR3 DNA: TGTGCCAGCAGCCAATGGGGACTAGAGTACAATGAGCAGTTCTTC. Residues: CASSQWGLEYNEQFF. The V call is TRBV3-1 (or the pseudogene TRBV3-2), the J call TRBJ2-1; 8 bases agree with TRBD2. The CDR3 is made up of 15 amino acids. CDR1 and CDR2 from the germline V gene are LGHDT and YNNKEL (reference sequence). After removal of 2 bases from V and 4 bases from J, the junction contained 4 bases not matched to a gene.